This TCR beta chain was sequenced during a study of T cell repertoires in cytomegalovirus infection. Whole-study results and caveats: The ex vivo response showed dominance by HLA-C-restricted CMV-specific TCR beta clonotypes.

This clonotype was seen more than once but under ten times. Its specificity is not known. V was pared by 4 bases and J by 3 bases, with 16 bases between. The CDR3 extends over 15 amino acids. Germline V gene lookup returns CDR1 SGHVS and CDR2 FQNEAQ. From the reads, TCRdb called clonotypes with MiXCR, one entry per CDR3 protein. The table records 150,000 to 200,000 distinct CDR3 sequences, approximately 28% of them present only once. This chain links TRBV7-8 with TRBJ2-7, with D possibly TRBD2 on 6 matching bases. Sample: PBMCs. The receptor was derived from a human donor in good health (CMV status not recorded). Some clones in this sample may be carry-over from other donors' samples. CDR3 sequence: CASSYPPGLSYEQYF. In DNA, the CDR3 is TGTGCCAGCAGCTATCCCCCGGGACTCAGCTACGAGCAGTACTTC.